This T cell receptor (beta chain) was found in a study of T cells after yellow fever vaccination (dated by TCRdb to the late 2010s). Regarding the study in general: Libraries from fractions with low cell numbers were prepared with the SMART-Seq v4 Ultra Low Input RNA kit. To track T-cell clones before and after primary and booster YFV17D yellow fever vaccination, bulk TCR alpha and beta repertoires were sequenced longitudinally. Two healthy male donors, one aged 18 to 30 and one aged 30 to 40 years, were included in the cohort. Blood was collected at multiple timepoints before and after primary and secondary immunization, and bulk PBMC replicates and cell subsets were isolated. What the research found in general, with its limitations: The secondary T-cell response was weaker than the primary response but faster, peaking on day 5 instead of day 15. After the booster, most clones that had expanded after primary vaccination were detected again (roughly 96% of CD4 and around 88% of CD8), suggesting broad maintenance of memory. Computational filtering was needed because FACS-sorted repertoires could contain abundant contaminating clonotypes from the bulk population. The study included only two donors, which limits how far the findings can be generalized. A small fraction of clonotypes showed up in both the CD4 and CD8 compartments, probably as a result of convergent recombination.

Clipping removes 1 base from V and 6 bases from J, with 4 as the unmatched junction base count. Including cysteine and phenylalanine, the CDR3 has 15 amino acids. The sequence is cut down to CDR3 DNA, 45 bases in frame from base 1. CDR1 SGHDT and CDR2 YYEEEE are derived from the germline V gene. Explained via the paper, the treatment or condition label denotes: live attenuated yellow fever vaccine strain. PBMCs were isolated from peripheral blood using a standard Ficoll-Paque protocol. CD4 and CD8 T-cell fractions were isolated with Dynabeads CD4 and CD8 positive selection kits. RNA was extracted with TriZol from bulk PBMCs, CD4 and CD8 fractions, and dextramer-positive and dextramer-negative fractions. The reads were generated on an Illumina NovaSeq 6000. TCR cDNA was made using 5'RACE template switching, a step that added a universal primer site and unique molecular identifiers. Priming for cDNA synthesis came from both the TCR alpha and TCR beta constant segments. Libraries were amplified in two PCR steps, with sample barcodes and sequencing adapters added in the second step. Sequencing of the libraries was done on either Illumina HiSeq 2500 (2x100 bp) or NovaSeq (2x150 bp). Processing in the source paper ran as follows. MIGEC was used to demultiplex reads and collapse the reads into UMI consensus sequences, and MiXCR was used for V(D)J alignment. Clonotypes responding to the vaccine were identified with edgeR on replicate PBMC samples, with the criteria of FDR below 0.01 and a log2 fold change above 5 up to day 15. Bulk clonotypes were assigned CD4 or CD8 identity according to which sequenced CD4 or CD8 repertoire held them at higher abundance. Using fastp trimming at Q25 and MiXCR clonotype assembly, TCRdb reanalyzed the public sequencing data and kept in-frame beta chains. Each entry is one CDR3 protein sequence, shown with its most common DNA and genes. The V and J calls and clone size are TCRdb's, not the authors'. This sample is represented by 200,000 to 250,000 distinct CDR3 sequences; more than 3% of them were singletons. The top ten constitute around 3.3% of the sample.

This clonotype came up many times. Its antigen remains unidentified. Base qualities are missing; no much larger clone stands one base away. The sequence was obtained from a man between 18 and 35 years old who received the YFV17D yellow fever vaccine. The V gene is TRBV5-6 and the J gene is TRBJ2-1, with 10 bases in between that match TRBD1. The specimen was CD4+ T cells sorted from PBMCs, collected 10 days after the yellow fever booster vaccination. The CDR3 reads as follows: CASSLPRTGGNEQFF. The sequenced DNA is TGTGCCAGCAGCTTGCCTCGGACAGGGGGCAATGAGCAGTTCTTC.